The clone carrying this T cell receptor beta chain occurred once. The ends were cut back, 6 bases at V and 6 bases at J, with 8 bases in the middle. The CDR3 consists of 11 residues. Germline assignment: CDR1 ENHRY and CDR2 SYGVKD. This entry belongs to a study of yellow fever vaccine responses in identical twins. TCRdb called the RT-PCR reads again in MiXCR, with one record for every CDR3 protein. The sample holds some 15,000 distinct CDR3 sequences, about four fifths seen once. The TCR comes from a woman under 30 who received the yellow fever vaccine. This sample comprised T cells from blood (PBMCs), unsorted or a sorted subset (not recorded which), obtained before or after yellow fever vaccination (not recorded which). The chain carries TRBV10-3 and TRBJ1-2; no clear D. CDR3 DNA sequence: TGTGCCATCAGCGTCCTGAATGGCTACACCTTC. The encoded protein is CAISVLNGYTF.